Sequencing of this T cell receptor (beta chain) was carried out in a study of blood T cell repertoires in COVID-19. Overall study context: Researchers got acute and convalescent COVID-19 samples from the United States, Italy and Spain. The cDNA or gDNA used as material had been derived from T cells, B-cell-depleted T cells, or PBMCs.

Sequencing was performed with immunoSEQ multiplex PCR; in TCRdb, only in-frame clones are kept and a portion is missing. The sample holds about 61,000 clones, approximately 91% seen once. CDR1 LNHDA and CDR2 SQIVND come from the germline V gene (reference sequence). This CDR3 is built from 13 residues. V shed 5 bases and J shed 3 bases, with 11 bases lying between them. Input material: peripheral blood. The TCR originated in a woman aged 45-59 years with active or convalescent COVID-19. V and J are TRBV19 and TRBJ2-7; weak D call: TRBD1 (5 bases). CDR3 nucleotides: TGTGCCAGTAGTCCAGGTACAGGCTACGAGCAGTACTTC. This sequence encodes CASSPGTGYEQYF.